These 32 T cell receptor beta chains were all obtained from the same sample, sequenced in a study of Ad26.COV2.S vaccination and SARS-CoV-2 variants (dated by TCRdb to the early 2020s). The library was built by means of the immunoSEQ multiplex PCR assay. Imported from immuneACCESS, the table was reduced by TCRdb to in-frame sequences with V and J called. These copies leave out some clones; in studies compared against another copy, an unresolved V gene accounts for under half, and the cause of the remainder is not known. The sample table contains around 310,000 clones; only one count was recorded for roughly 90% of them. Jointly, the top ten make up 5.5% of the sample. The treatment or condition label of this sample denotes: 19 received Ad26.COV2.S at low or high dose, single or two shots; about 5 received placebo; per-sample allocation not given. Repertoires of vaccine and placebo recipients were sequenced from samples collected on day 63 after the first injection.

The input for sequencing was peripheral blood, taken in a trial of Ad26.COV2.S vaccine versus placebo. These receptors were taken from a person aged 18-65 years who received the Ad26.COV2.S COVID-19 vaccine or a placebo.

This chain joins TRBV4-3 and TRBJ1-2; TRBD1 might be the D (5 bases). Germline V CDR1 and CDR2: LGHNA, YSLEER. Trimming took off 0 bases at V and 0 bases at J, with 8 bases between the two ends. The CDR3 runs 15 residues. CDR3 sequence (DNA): TGCGCCAGCAGCCAAGACGAGACAGCTAACTATGGCTACACCTTC. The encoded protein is CASSQDETANYGYTF.

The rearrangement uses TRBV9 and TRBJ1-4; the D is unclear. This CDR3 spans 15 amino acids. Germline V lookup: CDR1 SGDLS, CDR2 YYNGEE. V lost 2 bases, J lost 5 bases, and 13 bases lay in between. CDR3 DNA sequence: TGTGCCAGCAGCGTTTTTTTGGGTGCAAATGAAAAACTGTTTTTT. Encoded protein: CASSVFLGANEKLFF.

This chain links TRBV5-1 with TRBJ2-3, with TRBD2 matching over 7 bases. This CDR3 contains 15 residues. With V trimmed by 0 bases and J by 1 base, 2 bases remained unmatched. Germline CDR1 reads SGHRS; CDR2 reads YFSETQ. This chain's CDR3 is CASSLDAGGTDTQYF. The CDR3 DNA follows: TGCGCCAGCAGCTTGGATGCGGGAGGCACAGATACGCAGTATTTT.

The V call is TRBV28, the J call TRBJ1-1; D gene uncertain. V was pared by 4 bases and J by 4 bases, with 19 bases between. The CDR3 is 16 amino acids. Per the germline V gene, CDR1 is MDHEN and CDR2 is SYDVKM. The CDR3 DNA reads TGTGCCAGCAGTTCGGACGTTATTGGGGATAGCACTGAAGCTTTCTTT. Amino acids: CASSSDVIGDSTEAFF.

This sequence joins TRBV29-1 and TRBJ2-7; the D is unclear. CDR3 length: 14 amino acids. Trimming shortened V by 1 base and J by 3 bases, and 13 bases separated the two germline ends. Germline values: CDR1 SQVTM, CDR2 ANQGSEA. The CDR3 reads CSVEGSPPFYEQYF. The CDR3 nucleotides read TGCAGCGTTGAAGGGAGCCCCCCCTTCTACGAGCAGTACTTC.

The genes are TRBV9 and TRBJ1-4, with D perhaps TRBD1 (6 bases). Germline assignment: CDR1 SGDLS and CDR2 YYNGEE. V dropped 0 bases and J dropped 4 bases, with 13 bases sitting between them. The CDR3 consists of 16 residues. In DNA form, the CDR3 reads TGTGCCAGCAGCGTAGATGGGGGACATGTTAATGAAAAACTGTTTTTT. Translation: CASSVDGGHVNEKLFF.

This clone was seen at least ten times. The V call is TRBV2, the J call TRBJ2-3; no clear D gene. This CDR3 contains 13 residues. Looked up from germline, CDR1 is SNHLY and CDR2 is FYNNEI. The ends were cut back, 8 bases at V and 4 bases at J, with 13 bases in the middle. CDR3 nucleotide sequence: TGTGCCAGCGGGGTAAACCTCCCAGATACGCAGTATTTT. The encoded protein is CASGVNLPDTQYF.

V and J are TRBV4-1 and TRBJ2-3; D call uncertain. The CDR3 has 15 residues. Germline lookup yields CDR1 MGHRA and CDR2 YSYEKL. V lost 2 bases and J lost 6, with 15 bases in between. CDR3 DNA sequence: TGCGCCAGCAGCCAATTTCCGCCATCGTCCGATACGCAGTATTTT. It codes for CASSQFPPSSDTQYF.

CDR3 amino acids: CASSSISGTPTGELFF. The CDR3 DNA reads as TGTGCCAGCAGCTCTATTTCCGGGACACCTACCGGGGAGCTGTTTTTT. This rearrangement joins TRBV11-2 to TRBJ2-2; perhaps TRBD1 as D (6 bases). The CDR3 is made up of 16 amino acids. In germline, CDR1 is SGHAT, CDR2 FQNNGV. The V end lost 4 bases, the J end lost 5 bases, and 17 bases lay between the germline ends.

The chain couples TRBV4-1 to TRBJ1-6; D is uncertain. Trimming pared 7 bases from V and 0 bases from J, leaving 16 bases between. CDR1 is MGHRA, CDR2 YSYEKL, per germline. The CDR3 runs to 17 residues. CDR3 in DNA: TGCGCCAGCAACAATCCGAGGGAGAGCTCCTATAATTCACCCCTCCACTTT. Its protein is CASNNPRESSYNSPLHF.

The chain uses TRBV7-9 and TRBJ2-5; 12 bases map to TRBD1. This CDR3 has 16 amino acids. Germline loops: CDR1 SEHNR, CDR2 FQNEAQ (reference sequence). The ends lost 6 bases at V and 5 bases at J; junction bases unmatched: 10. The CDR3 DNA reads TGTGCCAGCAGTTACGACGGGACAGGGGGCTTTGAGACCCAGTACTTC. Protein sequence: CASSYDGTGGFETQYF.

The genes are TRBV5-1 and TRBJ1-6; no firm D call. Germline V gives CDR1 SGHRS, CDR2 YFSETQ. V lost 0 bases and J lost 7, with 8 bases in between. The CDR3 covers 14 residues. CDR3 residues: CASSLEQWNSPLHF. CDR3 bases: TGCGCCAGCAGCTTGGAACAATGGAATTCACCCCTCCACTTT.

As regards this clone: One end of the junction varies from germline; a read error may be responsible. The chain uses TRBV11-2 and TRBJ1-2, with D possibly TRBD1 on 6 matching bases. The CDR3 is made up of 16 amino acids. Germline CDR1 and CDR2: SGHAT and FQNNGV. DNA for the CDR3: TGTGCCAGCAGCTTCAATCGTTTAAGATCGTGGGGGGCAGGACTCTTC. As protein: CASSFNRLRSWGAGLF.

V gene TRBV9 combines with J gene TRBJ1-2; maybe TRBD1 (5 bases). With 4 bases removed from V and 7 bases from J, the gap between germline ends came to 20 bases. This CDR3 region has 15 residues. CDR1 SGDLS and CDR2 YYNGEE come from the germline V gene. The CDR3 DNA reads TGTGCCAGCAGCTTAGGGCCGGATACCCAGGGTGGCTACACCTTC. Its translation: CASSLGPDTQGGYTF.

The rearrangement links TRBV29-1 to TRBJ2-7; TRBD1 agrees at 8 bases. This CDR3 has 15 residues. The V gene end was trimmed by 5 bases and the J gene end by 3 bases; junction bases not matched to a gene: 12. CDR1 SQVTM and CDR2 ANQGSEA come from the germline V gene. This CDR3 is CSVIASDRESYEQYF. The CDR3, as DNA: TGCAGCGTTATAGCATCGGACAGGGAAAGCTACGAGCAGTACTTC.

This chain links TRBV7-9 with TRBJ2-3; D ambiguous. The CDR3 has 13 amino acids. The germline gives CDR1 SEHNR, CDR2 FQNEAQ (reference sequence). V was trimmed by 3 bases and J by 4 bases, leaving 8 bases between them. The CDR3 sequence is CASSFPMADTQYF. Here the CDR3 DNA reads TGTGCCAGCAGCTTCCCCATGGCAGATACGCAGTATTTT.

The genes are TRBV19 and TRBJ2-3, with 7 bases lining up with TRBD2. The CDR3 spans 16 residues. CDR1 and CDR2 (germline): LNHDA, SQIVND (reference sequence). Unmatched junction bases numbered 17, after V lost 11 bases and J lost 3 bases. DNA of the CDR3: TGTGCCGGGACCCGACCCCGACTAGCTGGAACAGATACGCAGTATTTT. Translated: CAGTRPRLAGTDTQYF. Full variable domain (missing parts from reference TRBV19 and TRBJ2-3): DGGITQSPKYLFRKEGQNVTLSCEQNLNHDAMYWYRQDPGQGLRLIYYSQIVNDFQKGDIAEGYSVSREKKESFPLTVTSAQKNPTAFYLCAGTRPRLAGTDTQYFGPGTRLTVL.

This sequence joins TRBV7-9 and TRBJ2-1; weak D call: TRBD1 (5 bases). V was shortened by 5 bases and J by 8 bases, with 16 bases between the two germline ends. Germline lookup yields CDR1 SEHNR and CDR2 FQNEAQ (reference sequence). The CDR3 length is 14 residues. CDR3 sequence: CASSPGAGIDEQFF. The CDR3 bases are TGTGCCAGCAGCCCCGGAGCAGGGATCGATGAGCAGTTCTTC.

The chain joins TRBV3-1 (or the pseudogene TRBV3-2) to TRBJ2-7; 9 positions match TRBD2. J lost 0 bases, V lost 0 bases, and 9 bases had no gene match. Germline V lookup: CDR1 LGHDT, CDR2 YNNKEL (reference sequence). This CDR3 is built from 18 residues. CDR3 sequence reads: CASSQDRLAGRSSYEQYF. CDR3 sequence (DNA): TGTGCCAGCAGCCAAGATAGGCTAGCGGGGCGCAGCTCCTACGAGCAGTACTTC.

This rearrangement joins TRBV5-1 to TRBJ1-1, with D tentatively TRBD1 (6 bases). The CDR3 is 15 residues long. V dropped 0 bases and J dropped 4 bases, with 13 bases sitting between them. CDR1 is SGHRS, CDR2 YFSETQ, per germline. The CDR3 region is CASSLAVARGTEAFF. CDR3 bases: TGCGCCAGCAGCTTGGCAGTAGCCAGGGGCACTGAAGCTTTCTTT.

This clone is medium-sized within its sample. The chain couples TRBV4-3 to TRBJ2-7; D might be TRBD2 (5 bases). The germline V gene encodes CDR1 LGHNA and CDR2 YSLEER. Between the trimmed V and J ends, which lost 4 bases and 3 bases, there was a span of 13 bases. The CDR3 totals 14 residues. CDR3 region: CASSLGMAYYEQYF. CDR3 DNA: TGCGCCAGCAGCCTCGGGATGGCATACTACGAGCAGTACTTC.

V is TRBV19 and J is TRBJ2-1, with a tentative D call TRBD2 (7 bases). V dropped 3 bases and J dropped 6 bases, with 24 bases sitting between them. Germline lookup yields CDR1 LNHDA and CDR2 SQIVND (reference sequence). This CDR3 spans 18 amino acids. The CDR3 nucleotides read TGTGCCAGTAGTATGGGGGGCGGGGGTACCCTAGTGATCAATGAGCAGTTCTTC. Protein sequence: CASSMGGGGTLVINEQFF.

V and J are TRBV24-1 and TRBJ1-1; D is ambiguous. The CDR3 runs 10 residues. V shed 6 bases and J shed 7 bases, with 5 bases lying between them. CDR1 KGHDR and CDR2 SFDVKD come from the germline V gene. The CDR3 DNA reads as TGTGCCACCAGTAAGGTTGAAGCTTTCTTT. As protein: CATSKVEAFF.

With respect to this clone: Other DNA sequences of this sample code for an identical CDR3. The CDR3 region has the DNA TGCAGCGTTCGACTGTTAAACACTGAAGCTTTCTTT. Protein sequence: CSVRLLNTEAFF. This chain joins TRBV29-1 and TRBJ1-1; no reliable D call. The V gene's germline CDR1 is SQVTM and CDR2 ANQGSEA. Between the trimmed V and J ends, which lost 5 bases and 2 bases, there was a span of 9 bases. The CDR3 extends over 12 amino acids.

The CDR3 DNA sequence: TGTGCCAGCCCCAGTCCAGGGGGCTATGGCACAGATACGCAGTATTTT. It translates to CASPSPGGYGTDTQYF. The J gene is TRBJ2-3, the V gene TRBV18; 8 bases line up with TRBD1. V trimming: 8 bases; J trimming: 1 base; junction bases outside the gene matches: 11. CDR3 length: 16 amino acids. Looked up from germline, CDR1 is KGHSH and CDR2 is LQKENI.

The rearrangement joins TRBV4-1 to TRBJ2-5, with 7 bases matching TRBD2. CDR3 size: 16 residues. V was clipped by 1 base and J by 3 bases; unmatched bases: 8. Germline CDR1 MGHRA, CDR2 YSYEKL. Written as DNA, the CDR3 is TGCGCCAGCAGCCAAGGGTTACTAGCGCAGGAAGAGACCCAGTACTTC. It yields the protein CASSQGLLAQEETQYF.

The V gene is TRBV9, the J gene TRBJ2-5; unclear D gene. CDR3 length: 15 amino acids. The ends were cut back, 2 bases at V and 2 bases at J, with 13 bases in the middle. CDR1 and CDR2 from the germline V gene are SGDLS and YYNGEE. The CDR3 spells CASSVGPSPQETQYF. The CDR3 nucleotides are TGTGCCAGCAGCGTCGGACCATCCCCTCAAGAGACCCAGTACTTC.

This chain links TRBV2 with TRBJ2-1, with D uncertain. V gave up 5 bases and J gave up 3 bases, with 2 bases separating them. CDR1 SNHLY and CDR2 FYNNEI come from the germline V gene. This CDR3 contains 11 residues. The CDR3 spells CASSNYNEQFF. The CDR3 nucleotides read TGTGCCAGCAGTAACTACAATGAGCAGTTCTTC.

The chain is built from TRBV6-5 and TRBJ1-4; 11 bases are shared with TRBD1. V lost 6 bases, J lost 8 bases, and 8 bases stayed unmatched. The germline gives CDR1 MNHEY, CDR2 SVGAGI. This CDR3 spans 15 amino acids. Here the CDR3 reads CASSDRGTGGEKLFF. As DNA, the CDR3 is TGTGCCAGCAGCGATCGCGGGACAGGGGGGGAAAAACTGTTTTTT.

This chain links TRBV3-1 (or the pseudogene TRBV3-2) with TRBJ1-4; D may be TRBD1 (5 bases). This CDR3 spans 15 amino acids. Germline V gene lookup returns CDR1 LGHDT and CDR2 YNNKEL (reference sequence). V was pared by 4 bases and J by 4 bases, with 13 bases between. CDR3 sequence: CASSPRDPYNEKLFF. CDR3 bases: TGTGCCAGCAGCCCCCGGGACCCCTATAATGAAAAACTGTTTTTT.

As DNA, the CDR3 is TGTGCCAGCTCACAACAGGGATACGAGCAGTACGTC. This codes for CASSQQGYEQYV. The V call is TRBV18, the J call TRBJ2-7; maybe TRBD1 (6 bases). Per the germline V gene, CDR1 is KGHSH and CDR2 is LQKENI. CDR3 length equals 12 residues. Trimming shortened V by 4 bases and J by 4 bases, and 8 bases separated the two germline ends.

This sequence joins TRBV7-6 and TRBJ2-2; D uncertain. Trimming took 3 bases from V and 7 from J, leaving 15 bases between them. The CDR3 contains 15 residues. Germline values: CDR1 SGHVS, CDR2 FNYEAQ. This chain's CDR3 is CASSFGGRADGELFF. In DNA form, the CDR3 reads TGTGCCAGCAGCTTCGGCGGCAGAGCCGACGGGGAGCTGTTTTTT.